This TCR beta chain was captured in a study of cytomegalovirus exposure and HLA in healthy donors. Study-level results: One cluster of highly shared sequence variants probably arose as a sequencing artifact. Reported results showed that the classifier diagnosed cytomegalovirus status with high specificity and sensitivity. It was about 180 TCR beta chains that were listed as cytomegalovirus-associated.

Per germline, CDR1 MNHEY and CDR2 SMNVEV (reference sequence). The CDR3 runs 14 residues. V lost 9 bases and J lost 6; bases outside the gene matches: 8. This clone turned up a few times. Its cognate antigen is unknown. The PCR ran on 60 Vbeta and 13 Jbeta primers. Sequencing used immunoSEQ multiplex PCR; TCRdb keeps in-frame clones, though not all of them. This table has approximately 110,000 clones, about 80% appearing once. The sample taken for sequencing was PBMCs. This rearrangement joins TRBV27 to TRBJ2-1; 10 bases line up with TRBD1. The origin of this receptor is a woman aged 50 to 60 in good health and CMV-seropositive. CDR3 region: CASRGTGEGNEQFF. The CDR3 DNA reads as TGTGCCAGTAGGGGGACAGGGGAAGGCAATGAGCAGTTCTTC.